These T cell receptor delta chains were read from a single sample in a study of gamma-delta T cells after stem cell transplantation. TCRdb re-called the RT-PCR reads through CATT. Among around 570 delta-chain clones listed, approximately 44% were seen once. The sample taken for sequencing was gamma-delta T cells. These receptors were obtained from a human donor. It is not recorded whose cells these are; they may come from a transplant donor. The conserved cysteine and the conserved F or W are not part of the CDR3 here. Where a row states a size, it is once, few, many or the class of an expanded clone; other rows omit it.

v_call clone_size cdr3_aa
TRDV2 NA ACDTGNWGIRTDKLI
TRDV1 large ALGAHFLWYLTGKLI
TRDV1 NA ALGEVRFLDWGMYTDKLI
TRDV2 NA ACDTVFNAGREGYSTDKLI
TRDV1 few ALGEDSFLLPYWGPPGKLI
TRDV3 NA AFVYLPKPDWGTVYTDKLI
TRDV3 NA ALEGGVTDKLI
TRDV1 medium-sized ALGDPISPPWGIPSTDKLI
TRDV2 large ACDITPSWGIRTDKLI
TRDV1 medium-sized ALGIQNGFLPYWGMVYTDKLI
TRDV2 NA ACDTLSGGYAGQADKLI
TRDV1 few ALGSRVSYRLVLGDTRPDKLI
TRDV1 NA ALGAPGGSFWGIRGDKLI
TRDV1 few ALGKTLLGWGYLGADKLI
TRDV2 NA ACDTLGDPHADKLI
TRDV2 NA ACDSLLGDTLDKLI
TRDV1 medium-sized ALGDPIPTSDTPDTDKLI
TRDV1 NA ALGEPAFLRPLDWGRLGGTDKLI
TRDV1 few ALGEEGFFKGGSFGHYKLI
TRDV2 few ACDTVRGIVNYTDKLI
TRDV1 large ALGELPGWGILGPYTDKLI
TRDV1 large ALGELELRVYTDKLI
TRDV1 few ALGVPDTGGKYTDKLI
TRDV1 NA ALGESSFPPLWVRAGKLI
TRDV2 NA ACDTGGPPYTDKLI
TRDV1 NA ALGELEVLGDGADKLI
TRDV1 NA ALGRPIETLYWAYTDKLI
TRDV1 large ALGELWTLFLAGVSDKLI
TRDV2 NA ACDTGGGYSSSCDTRQMF
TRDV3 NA AFTSPYPSWGIKAKLI
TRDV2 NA ACDTGGGYSSSWDTRQMF
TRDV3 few AFPGLGGREDEDKLI
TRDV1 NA ALGEGPPSDWGIPLGLHLKLI
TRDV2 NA ACDTLFVGDTDKLI
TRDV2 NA ACDTGGHPYTDKLI
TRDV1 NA ALGELGDFLPHWLKLI
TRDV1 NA ALGELGPFLASLHWGIGGYTDKLI
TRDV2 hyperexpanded ACDITPYWGIRTDKLI
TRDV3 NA ASSVGLGDTTDKLI
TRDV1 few ALGYCGTSLVLGERPQYTDKLI
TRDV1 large ALGDASTPTNLVWGILNTDKLI
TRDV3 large AAKRSPAMGHDKLI